The subject of this entry is one TCR beta chain. Its specificity is not known. These data come from a study of monozygotic twins with inflammatory bowel disease. Points from the study as a whole: IBD patients shared fewer clonotypes with others than healthy twins, especially with disease activity. There was no support for any single strong signal or clonotype associated with IBD.

The germline V gene encodes CDR1 SGHRS and CDR2 YFSETQ. The CDR3 extends over 16 amino acids. The RNA usage for each TCR library was around 4,000 ng of total RNA. TCRalpha and TCRbeta cDNA went through two nested PCRs of approximately 16 and 9 cycles. TCRdb re-analyzed the 5' RACE reads; it lists each CDR3 protein once, without DNA. Reported are about 440,000 distinct CDR3 sequences; the ten largest clones contain 2% to 2.5%. Sequencing was performed on blood. J is TRBJ1-1 and V is TRBV5-1; TCRdb outputs TRBD1, but without DNA this stays unchecked. The TCR sequence derives from a human donor with ulcerative colitis or Crohn's disease, or a healthy co-twin of an affected twin (not recorded which). CDR3 amino acids: CASSLYRGLANTEAFF.